This T cell receptor (beta chain) is from a study of shared clonotypes between healthy human individuals. Produced via immunoSEQ multiplex PCR; TCRdb's table is partial and in-frame only. This sample has about 640,000 clones; about 78% occur once, and the top ten carry 1.5% to 2%. V lost 8 bases and J 7 bases, leaving 11 bases between the germline ends. There are 12 residues in the CDR3. CDR1 is SNHLY, CDR2 FYNNEI, per germline. The sequence derives from a woman aged 25 to 39 in good health. The chain uses TRBV2 and TRBJ1-4; D call uncertain. The sequencing sample was made of memory CD4+ T cells sorted from blood. Regarding subset: CD45RA-negative fraction. The CDR3 spells CASAQDSEKLFF. The CDR3 nucleotides read TGTGCCAGCGCTCAGGACTCTGAAAAACTGTTTTTT. Combining the CDR3 with reference TRBV2 and TRBJ1-4 gives the whole variable domain EPEVTQTPSHQVTQMGQEVILRCVPISNHLYFYWYRQILGQKVEFLVSFYNNEISEKSEIFDDQFSVERPDGSNFTLKIRSTKLEDSAMYFCASAQDSEKLFFGSGTQLSVL.